Sequencing of this T cell receptor beta chain was carried out in a study of PD-1 blockade in mismatch repair-deficient tumors. The study, taken as a whole, reports: Tumor-resident clones, often undetectable pretreatment in blood, expanded then contracted after pembrolizumab.

Every patient had mismatch repair deficiency by PCR or immunohistochemistry. For this clone: Antigen specificity is unknown.

This table comes from immunoSEQ multiplex PCR, and its TCRdb copy is limited to in-frame clones, with some not included. The sample lists roughly 130,000 clones, about 90% occurring once. The sample in question was peripheral blood, obtained roughly 67 weeks after starting pembrolizumab. The sequence came from an adult with mismatch repair-deficient cancer.

CDR3 residues: CASTTGTGKTQYF. CDR3 nucleotides: TGTGCCAGCACGACAGGTACAGGGAAGACCCAGTACTTC. The chain combines TRBV6-6 with TRBJ2-5, with a tentative D call TRBD1 (6 bases). V was trimmed by 7 bases and J by 6 bases, leaving 15 bases between them. The CDR3 loop spans 13 amino acids. Germline CDR1 and CDR2: MNHNY and SVGAGI (reference sequence).